Many counts were recorded for the clone carrying this T cell receptor beta chain. Its target is not known. This CDR3 spans 13 amino acids. Trimming removed 4 bases at V and 8 bases at J, with 14 bases between. From germline, CDR1 is SGHDN and CDR2 FVKESK. A template switching step contributed a universal primer site, while unique molecular identifiers were present in the cDNA. TCRdb redid the calling of the 5' RACE reads with MiXCR, one entry per CDR3 protein. This table holds fewer than 350,000 distinct CDR3 sequences, about 8.1% found once. The data are from a study of identical twins. Regarding the study as a whole: Twin-shared out-of-frame alpha sequences showed excess low generation probability. Reduced insertions were recorded for abundant cord blood beta clonotypes, with no such pattern in memory repertoires.

The sample was also linked to a second study, of yellow fever vaccine responses in identical twins.

The chain has TRBV14 and TRBJ1-1; D ambiguous. The sequenced sample was memory (CD45RO+) T cells sorted from blood. This receptor was identified in a woman between 18 and 30 years old in good health. The CDR3, as DNA: TGTGCCAGCAGCCTCCTAATAGGGCCAGAAGCTTTCTTT. This gives the protein CASSLLIGPEAFF.